Sequencing of this T cell receptor (beta chain) was carried out in a study of glioma-infiltrating T cells after dendritic cell vaccination. Study results and limitations: TCR clonality showed no direct relationship with survival. The cohort had few patients with full blood and tumor sets.

The CDR3 covers 13 residues. J lost 10 bases, V lost 10 bases, and 5 bases had no gene match. Germline CDR1 reads ENHRY; CDR2 reads SYGVKD. The time point: after dendritic cell vaccination, including at tumor progression/relapse. A word on this clone: No antigen is known for it.

Input was roughly 2.2 ug genomic DNA, or all available if less. The primer mix had 60 V beta and 13 J beta primers. Measured with immunoSEQ multiplex PCR; TCRdb has only the in-frame clones, and not every one. The sample consists of fewer than 65,000 clones, about 91% of them appearing once. This clonotype originated in a human donor with glioblastoma. The input for sequencing was blood, taken after dendritic cell vaccination. J is TRBJ2-1 and V is TRBV10-3; TRBD2 matches 15 bases. The CDR3 region is CASGLAGGPEQFF. The CDR3 bases are TGTGCCAGTGGACTAGCGGGAGGGCCCGAGCAGTTCTTC.